The rows below give T cell receptor beta chains drawn from one sample of a study of regulatory T cells in long-lasting Graves disease. One entry per CDR3 protein, called by TCRdb with MiXCR from the multiplex PCR reads. The sample comprises 360,000 or so distinct CDR3 sequences, over 9.5% of which are singletons, and 18% rests with the top ten. These data also featured in a second study, about T cells in Graves' hyperthyroidism and ophthalmopathy.

The material was peripheral blood mononuclear cells (PBMCs), obtained at new diagnosis, from a patient treated with antithyroid drugs. The receptors shown here come from a woman aged 18-29 years with Graves disease. The CDR3 runs from the conserved cysteine through the conserved F or W. The D gene is left open where the match is weak. Clone size is shown for a subset of rows, as once, few, many or a class of expanded clone.

clone_size | j_call | d_call | v_call | cdr3_length | cdr3_aa | cdr3_nt
few | TRBJ2-1 | . | TRBV7-2 | 17 | CASSLFQSGTSYNEQFF | TGTGCCAGCAGCTTATTCCAGAGCGGTACCTCCTACAATGAGCAGTTCTTC
. | TRBJ1-1 | . | TRBV4-1 | 14 | CASSVPGARTEAFF | TGCGCCAGCAGCGTTCCGGGGGCGAGGACTGAAGCTTTCTTT
many | TRBJ2-7 | TRBD2 | TRBV7-9 | 16 | CASSLAGLAGVDEQYF | TGTGCCAGCAGCTTAGCGGGACTAGCGGGAGTGGACGAGCAGTACTTC
many | TRBJ1-1 | TRBD1 | TRBV20-1 | 14 | CSGRPGGMNTEAFF | TGCAGTGGGAGGCCAGGGGGCATGAACACTGAAGCTTTCTTT
. | TRBJ2-2 | TRBD2 | TRBV4-3 | 15 | CASSPWGGRTGELFF | TGCGCCAGCAGCCCTTGGGGGGGACGGACCGGGGAGCTGTTTTTT
many | TRBJ2-1 | . | TRBV4-3 | 12 | CASSQDPDEQFF | TGCGCCAGCAGCCAAGATCCAGATGAGCAGTTCTTC
. | TRBJ2-5 | . | TRBV12-3/TRBV12-4 | 16 | CASSFSLTGGGVTQYF | TGTGCCAGCAGTTTTTCCCTTACCGGGGGAGGCGTGACCCAGTACTTC
many | TRBJ1-1 | TRBD1 | TRBV5-5 | 14 | CASSFGQGWTEAFF | TGTGCCAGCAGCTTTGGACAGGGGTGGACTGAAGCTTTCTTT
many | TRBJ1-2 | . | TRBV28 | 13 | CASSSEVVYGYTF | TGTGCCAGCAGTTCGGAGGTAGTGTATGGCTACACCTTC
many | TRBJ2-7 | . | TRBV7-2 | 13 | CASSYRTVYEQYF | TGTGCCAGCAGCTACCGGACAGTCTACGAGCAGTACTTC
many | TRBJ1-1 | TRBD1 | TRBV6-5 | 19 | CASSSNRDRGGSWTTEAFF | TGTGCCAGCAGTTCGAACCGGGACAGGGGCGGGTCTTGGACCACTGAAGCTTTCTTT
many | TRBJ2-5 | . | TRBV6-2/TRBV6-3 | 13 | CASSRRAQETQYF | TGTGCCAGCAGTCGAAGGGCCCAAGAGACCCAGTACTTC
many | TRBJ1-5 | . | TRBV12-3/TRBV12-4 | 12 | CASNLRNQPQHF | TGTGCCAGCAACCTACGGAATCAGCCCCAGCATTTT
many | TRBJ2-1 | . | TRBV14 | 14 | CASSRGSSYNEQFF | TGTGCCAGCAGCCGAGGATCCTCCTACAATGAGCAGTTCTTC
many | TRBJ2-2 | TRBD1 | TRBV12-3/TRBV12-4 | 13 | CASSSTGGGELFF | TGTGCCAGCAGCTCTACAGGGGGCGGTGAGCTGTTTTTT
. | TRBJ2-6 | . | TRBV15 | 16 | CATSLSDGSGANVLTF | TGTGCCACCAGCCTGTCTGATGGGTCTGGGGCCAACGTCCTGACTTTC
. | TRBJ2-5 | . | TRBV6-1 | 13 | CASRESAEETQYF | TGTGCCAGCAGAGAATCGGCAGAAGAGACCCAGTACTTC
many | TRBJ2-1 | . | TRBV29-1 | 16 | CSVEVGGSRSYNEQFF | TGCAGCGTTGAAGTAGGGGGTTCTCGGTCCTACAATGAGCAGTTCTTC
many | TRBJ2-1 | TRBD2 | TRBV7-2 | 18 | CASSLLGLAGYSDNEQFF | TGTGCCAGCAGCTTACTAGGACTAGCGGGATATTCCGACAATGAGCAGTTCTTC
few | TRBJ1-1 | . | TRBV6-1 | 14 | CASTILWADTEAFF | TGTGCCAGCACCATACTCTGGGCTGACACTGAAGCTTTCTTT
many | TRBJ2-1 | . | TRBV2 | 12 | CASSENVLWEFF | TGTGCCAGCAGTGAAAATGTTCTCTGGGAGTTCTTC
many | TRBJ1-5 | . | TRBV20-1 | 13 | CSARVQVDQPQHF | TGCAGTGCTAGGGTACAGGTTGACCAGCCCCAGCATTTT
. | TRBJ2-7 | . | TRBV7-2 | 14 | CASSSLAGSYEQYF | TGTGCCAGCAGCTCCCTCGCGGGCTCCTACGAGCAGTACTTC
many | TRBJ2-2 | . | TRBV30 | 10 | CAYNTGELFF | TGTGCCTATAACACCGGGGAGCTGTTTTTT
many | TRBJ1-2 | . | TRBV28 | 13 | CASSPPTLYGYTF | TGTGCCAGCAGTCCCCCCACGCTTTATGGCTACACCTTC
few | TRBJ2-1 | . | TRBV19 | 15 | CASSIPDSTYNEQFF | TGTGCCAGTAGTATCCCGGATTCTACCTACAATGAGCAGTTCTTC
. | TRBJ2-1 | TRBD2 | TRBV7-3 | 16 | CASSLDGKRENREQFF | TGTGCCAGCAGCTTGGATGGGAAGCGGGAGAATCGTGAGCAGTTCTTC
many | TRBJ1-6 | . | TRBV15 | 15 | CATSRDFGFNSPLHF | TGTGCCACCAGCAGAGATTTCGGGTTTAATTCACCCCTCCACTTT
many | TRBJ2-1 | TRBD1 | TRBV10-3 | 15 | CAIEDDRAPYNEQFF | TGTGCCATCGAGGACGACAGGGCTCCCTACAATGAGCAGTTCTTC
few | TRBJ2-3 | . | TRBV15 | 14 | CATSRDRRGDTQYF | TGTGCCACCAGCAGAGATAGGAGGGGTGATACGCAGTATTTT
many | TRBJ2-1 | . | TRBV12-3/TRBV12-4 | 12 | CASSLGGIQQFF | TGTGCCAGCAGTTTAGGAGGGATTCAGCAGTTCTTC
many | TRBJ2-3 | TRBD2 | TRBV6-1 | 14 | CASNRGLEADTQYF | TGTGCCAGCAATAGGGGACTAGAGGCAGATACGCAGTATTTT
many | TRBJ2-3 | . | TRBV28 | 14 | CASHLGYSTDTQYF | TGTGCCAGTCACCTTGGCTATAGCACAGATACGCAGTATTTT
. | TRBJ1-5 | . | TRBV4-3 | 15 | CASSQDPGSDQPQHF | TGCGCCAGCAGCCAAGATCCCGGTTCGGATCAGCCCCAGCATTTT
. | TRBJ1-1 | . | TRBV7-9 | 13 | CASSLDRSGQAFF | TGTGCCAGCAGCTTGGACCGTTCCGGACAGGCTTTCTTT
many | TRBJ2-5 | TRBD1 | TRBV7-9 | 15 | CASSTNRGQRETQYF | TGTGCCAGCAGCACAAACAGGGGGCAGCGGGAGACCCAGTACTTC
many | TRBJ1-1 | . | TRBV28 | 14 | CASSPNYGVPEAFF | TGTGCCAGCAGCCCTAACTATGGGGTACCTGAAGCTTTCTTT
. | TRBJ2-1 | TRBD2 | TRBV4-2 | 18 | CASSQEEFMTSGSYEQFF | TGTGCCAGCAGCCAAGAGGAGTTTATGACTAGCGGAAGCTATGAGCAGTTCTTC
many | TRBJ2-3 | . | TRBV6-1 | 15 | CASSDPPNGKDTQYF | TGTGCCAGCAGTGACCCACCAAATGGGAAAGATACGCAGTATTTT